These 20 T cell receptor beta chains share one sample of origin, sequenced in a study of cytomegalovirus exposure and HLA in healthy donors. The PCR ran on 60 Vbeta and 13 Jbeta primers. Profiling relied on immunoSEQ multiplex PCR, and the TCRdb table lists in-frame clones only, not all of them. The sample has about 130,000 clones, more than 75% seen once; the top ten hold approximately 4.7%. Specimen: PBMCs. Source of these receptors: a young woman in good health and CMV-seronegative.

The chain joins TRBV10-1 to TRBJ1-5; D is ambiguous. V lost 0 bases and J lost 3, with 12 bases in between. Germline V gene data show CDR1 as WNHNN and CDR2 as SYGVQD (reference sequence). CDR3 length equals 16 residues. Here the CDR3 reads CASSESRWRDNQPQHF. The CDR3 DNA reads as TGCGCCAGCAGTGAGTCGAGGTGGCGAGACAATCAGCCCCAGCATTTT.

The chain couples TRBV28 to TRBJ2-1; 9 bases match TRBD2. The trim removed 5 bases at V and 7 bases at J, leaving 12 bases unmatched. CDR1 and CDR2 (germline): MDHEN, SYDVKM. This CDR3 spans 16 amino acids. The CDR3 is CASSPRGGRAGNEQFF. Written as DNA, the CDR3 is TGTGCCAGCAGTCCTCGGGGCGGGAGGGCCGGGAATGAGCAGTTCTTC.

This chain uses TRBV4-1 with TRBJ2-1; TRBD2 matches at 7 bases. The length of the CDR3 is 16 residues. CDR1 and CDR2 from the germline V gene are MGHRA and YSYEKL. V shed 7 bases, J shed 2 bases, and the junction held 11 bases outside the gene matches. This CDR3 is CASTIMGGKAYNEQFF. Here the CDR3 DNA reads TGCGCCAGCACCATCATGGGGGGGAAGGCCTACAATGAGCAGTTCTTC.

This clone showed up just once. The V gene is TRBV28, the J gene TRBJ2-7; no clear D gene. The germline V and J ends were trimmed by 4 bases and 5 bases, with 9 bases remaining between them. The germline V gene has CDR1 MDHEN and CDR2 SYDVKM. This CDR3 is built from 12 residues. The CDR3, as DNA: TGTGCCAGCAGTTCGACTTGGGACGAGCAGTACTTC. This encodes CASSSTWDEQYF.

This chain uses TRBV7-6 with TRBJ2-6, with D perhaps matching TRBD2 (7 bases). The CDR3 spans 16 residues. Between the trimmed V and J ends, which lost 2 bases and 6 bases, there was a span of 14 bases. Per germline, CDR1 SGHVS and CDR2 FNYEAQ. The CDR3: CASSLTGGREANVLTF. DNA for the CDR3: TGTGCCAGCAGCTTAACCGGGGGGCGCGAGGCCAACGTCCTGACTTTC.

This chain uses TRBV6-1 with TRBJ2-7, with 8 bases fitting TRBD1. The CDR3 has 15 amino acids. Germline V gene data show CDR1 as MNHNS and CDR2 as SASEGT. The ends lost 4 bases at V and 3 bases at J; junction bases unmatched: 8. CDR3: CASSVSGTGFYEQYF. In DNA, the CDR3 is TGTGCCAGCAGTGTATCCGGGACAGGATTCTACGAGCAGTACTTC.

The J gene is TRBJ2-7, the V gene TRBV28, with a weak D call TRBD2 (5 bases). This CDR3 is built from 15 residues. V dropped 3 bases and J dropped 5 bases, with 17 bases sitting between them. Germline V CDR1 and CDR2: MDHEN, SYDVKM. The chain's CDR3 is CASSLGPTGVDEQYF. The CDR3 DNA is TGTGCCAGCAGTTTGGGCCCGACCGGGGTGGACGAGCAGTACTTC. The full variable domain, its missing parts supplied by reference TRBV28 and TRBJ2-7, is DVKVTQSSRYLVKRTGEKVFLECVQDMDHENMFWYRQDPGLGLRLIYFSYDVKMKEKGDIPEGYSVSREKKERFSLILESASTNQTSMYLCASSLGPTGVDEQYFGPGTRLTVT.

V gene TRBV15 combines with J gene TRBJ2-5; a weak D match, TRBD1 (7 bases). CDR1 and CDR2 from the germline V gene are LNHNV and YYDKDF (reference sequence). The V end lost 5 bases, the J end lost 1 base, and 17 bases lay between the germline ends. The CDR3 length is 16 residues. CDR3 loop: CATSPIPGGGQETQYF. The CDR3 DNA follows: TGTGCCACCAGCCCTATACCAGGGGGAGGCCAAGAGACCCAGTACTTC. The complete variable domain, with remaining parts taken from reference TRBV15 and TRBJ2-5, reads DAMVIQNPRYQVTQFGKPVTLSCSQTLNHNVMYWYQQKSSQAPKLLFHYYDKDFNNEADTPDNFQSRRPNTSFCFLDIRSPGLGDTAMYLCATSPIPGGGQETQYFGPGTRLLVL.

This CDR3 is CASSWGTSGGYNEQFF. Written as DNA, the CDR3 is TGCGCCAGCAGTTGGGGGACTAGCGGGGGTTACAATGAGCAGTTCTTC. The genes are TRBV4-3 and TRBJ2-1; TRBD2 matches 14 bases. The CDR3 has 16 residues. Germline V gives CDR1 LGHNA, CDR2 YSLEER. V shed 6 bases and J 4 bases; nucleotides not matched to a gene: 5.

This rearrangement joins TRBV27 to TRBJ1-5; 9 bases line up with TRBD1. CDR3 size: 16 residues. Germline V gene lookup returns CDR1 MNHEY and CDR2 SMNVEV (reference sequence). V shed 7 bases and J 3 bases; nucleotides not matched to a gene: 10. The CDR3 spells CASKFAGTGINQPQHF. The CDR3 coding sequence is TGTGCCAGCAAATTCGCCGGGACAGGGATCAATCAGCCCCAGCATTTT.

The V call is TRBV4-3, the J call TRBJ2-7; 13 nucleotides line up with TRBD2. This CDR3 has 15 residues. With V trimmed by 4 bases and J by 2 bases, 2 bases remained unmatched. Looked up from germline, CDR1 is LGHNA and CDR2 is YSLEER. CDR3 sequence (DNA): TGCGCCAGCAGCCGACTAGCGGGGGGCGCCTACGAGCAGTACTTC. The encoded protein is CASSRLAGGAYEQYF.

This chain links TRBV27 with TRBJ2-3, with D perhaps matching TRBD2 (5 bases). Trimming removed 1 base from V and 6 bases from J, with 11 bases in between. The germline CDR1 and CDR2 sequences are MNHEY and SMNVEV (reference sequence). The CDR3 consists of 14 residues. Here the CDR3 DNA reads TGTGCCAGCAGTTTATATCCGGGATCCGATACGCAGTATTTT. This codes for CASSLYPGSDTQYF.

The count of this clone is one. The chain employs TRBV27 and TRBJ2-1; D may be TRBD2 (6 bases). CDR3 length: 14 amino acids. The germline V gene has CDR1 MNHEY and CDR2 SMNVEV (reference sequence). V shed 3 bases and J shed 6 bases, with 12 bases lying between them. The CDR3 loop reads CASSFAGFGNEQFF. DNA for the CDR3: TGTGCCAGCAGTTTTGCGGGGTTCGGCAATGAGCAGTTCTTC.

The rearrangement joins TRBV5-6 to TRBJ1-5; D is ambiguous. The V end lost 4 bases, the J end lost 4 bases, and 12 bases lay between the germline ends. CDR1 SGHDT and CDR2 YYEEEE come from the germline V gene. CDR3 size: 14 residues. This chain's CDR3 is CASSQSALNQPQHF. The CDR3 region has the DNA TGTGCCAGCAGCCAAAGCGCCTTGAATCAGCCCCAGCATTTT.

This chain joins TRBV7-2 and TRBJ2-1; 10 nucleotides match TRBD2. Germline V lookup: CDR1 SGHTA, CDR2 FQGNSA. The J segment lost 8 bases and the V segment lost 7 bases, leaving 8 bases of the junction unmatched. The CDR3 has 14 amino acids. The CDR3 here is CASTTPSGSYEQFF. The CDR3 DNA reads TGTGCCAGCACCACGCCTAGCGGGAGCTATGAGCAGTTCTTC.

The chain is built from TRBV30 and TRBJ1-6, with 7 positions matching TRBD1. Losses at the gene ends were 0 bases for V and 7 bases for J; bases not matched to a gene: 3. Germline V gene sequence: CDR1 GTSNPN, CDR2 SVGIG (reference sequence). The CDR3 has 14 amino acids. CDR3 in DNA: TGTGCCTGGAGTGTACGGGACAGAAATTCACCCCTCCACTTT. Its translation: CAWSVRDRNSPLHF.

The chain uses TRBV28 and TRBJ2-7, with D maybe TRBD1 (6 bases). From germline, CDR1 is MDHEN and CDR2 SYDVKM. V was cut by 5 bases and J by 8 bases, with 13 bases left in between. This CDR3 has 12 amino acids. CDR3 bases: TGTGCCAGCAGTAAGGACAGCGTTAAGCAGTACTTC. This gives the protein CASSKDSVKQYF.

The chain joins TRBV28 to TRBJ2-5, with a possible D match to TRBD2 (6 bases). This CDR3 contains 14 residues. V lost 3 bases, J lost 4 bases, and 12 bases lay in between. CDR1 and CDR2 from the germline V gene are MDHEN and SYDVKM. As DNA, the CDR3 is TGTGCCAGCAGTTTGTTGGAGGGAGGAGAGACCCAGTACTTC. The encoded protein is CASSLLEGGETQYF.

This chain uses TRBV2 with TRBJ1-2, with unresolved D. Germline CDR1 reads SNHLY; CDR2 reads FYNNEI. The CDR3 sequence is 13 residues long. V gave up 4 bases and J gave up 4 bases, with 10 bases separating them. The CDR3, as DNA: TGTGCCAGCAGTGGTCTAGAGAGCTATGGCTACACCTTC. It specifies CASSGLESYGYTF.

This clone was recorded once. V is TRBV11-2 and J is TRBJ2-7; D unclear. The V and J ends lost 5 bases and 1 base respectively, with 15 bases between them. The CDR3 contains 15 residues. The germline gives CDR1 SGHAT, CDR2 FQNNGV. The CDR3 loop reads CASSARTVTSYEQYF. CDR3 in DNA: TGTGCCAGCAGCGCCCGTACCGTCACTTCCTACGAGCAGTACTTC.